The table lists the clone carrying this T cell receptor beta chain with a count of one. The record originates from a study of blood T cell repertoires in COVID-19. The J segment lost 6 bases and the V segment lost 6 bases, leaving 5 bases of the junction unmatched. CDR1 and CDR2 from the germline V gene are MNHNY and SVGAGI (reference sequence). The CDR3 runs to 16 residues. Original analysis: Nucleated cell counts were estimated from reference gene primer amplification. Method: immunoSEQ multiplex PCR; TCRdb's copy keeps in-frame clones and lacks some. V and J calls plus clone size are reproduced from that table; the DNA served to infer D and trimming. The sample contains 150,000 to 200,000 clones, about 83% of which appear only once.

The sample consisted of peripheral blood. The clonotype was recovered from a man between 18 and 29 years old with active or convalescent COVID-19. The rearrangement joins TRBV6-6 to TRBJ2-2, with 15 bases matching TRBD2. The CDR3 DNA follows: TGTGCCAGCAGACCTGGACTAGCGGGGGGGGCCGGGGAGCTGTTTTTT. Protein sequence: CASRPGLAGGAGELFF.